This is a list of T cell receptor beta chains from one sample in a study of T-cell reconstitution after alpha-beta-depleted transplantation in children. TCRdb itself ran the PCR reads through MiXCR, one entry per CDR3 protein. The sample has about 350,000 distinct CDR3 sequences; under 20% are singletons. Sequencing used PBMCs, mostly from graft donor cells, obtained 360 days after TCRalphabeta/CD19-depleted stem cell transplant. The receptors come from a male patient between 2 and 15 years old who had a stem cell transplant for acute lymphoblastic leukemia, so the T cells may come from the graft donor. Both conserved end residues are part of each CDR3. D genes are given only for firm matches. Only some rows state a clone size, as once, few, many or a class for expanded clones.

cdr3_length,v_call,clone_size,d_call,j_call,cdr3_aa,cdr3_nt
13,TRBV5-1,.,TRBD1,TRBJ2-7,CASSRDRFYEQYF,TGCGCCAGCAGCCGGGACAGGTTCTACGAGCAGTACTTC
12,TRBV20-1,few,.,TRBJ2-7,CSAARVSYEQYF,TGCAGTGCCGCCAGAGTCTCCTACGAGCAGTACTTC
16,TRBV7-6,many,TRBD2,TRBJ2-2,CASSSLSGRNTGELFF,TGTGCCAGCAGCTCACTGAGCGGGAGGAACACCGGGGAGCTGTTTTTT
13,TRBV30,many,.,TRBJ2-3,CAWSIQGADTQYF,TGTGCCTGGAGTATCCAGGGAGCAGATACGCAGTATTTT
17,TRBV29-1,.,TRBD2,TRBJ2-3,CSVEGWTGGVSTDTQYF,TGCAGCGTTGAAGGTTGGACGGGAGGCGTAAGCACAGATACGCAGTATTTT
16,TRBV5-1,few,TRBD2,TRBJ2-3,CASSPGLAGLTDTQYF,TGCGCCAGCAGCCCGGGACTAGCGGGACTCACAGATACGCAGTATTTT
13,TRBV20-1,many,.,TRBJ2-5,CSSSRQIQETQYF,TGCAGCTCGTCTCGTCAAATCCAAGAGACCCAGTACTTC
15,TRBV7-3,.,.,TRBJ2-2,CASSFMGQNTGELFF,TGTGCCAGCAGCTTTATGGGACAGAACACCGGGGAGCTGTTTTTT
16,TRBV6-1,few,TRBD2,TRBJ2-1,CASSLIGTSGRNEQFF,TGTGCCAGCAGTCTCATCGGGACTAGCGGGAGAAATGAGCAGTTCTTC
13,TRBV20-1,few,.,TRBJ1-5,CSAHSGGEQPQHF,TGCAGTGCTCACAGTGGGGGGGAACAGCCCCAGCATTTT
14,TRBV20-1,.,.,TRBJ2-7,CSARDPTVGWEQYF,TGCAGTGCTAGAGATCCCACAGTGGGGTGGGAGCAGTACTTC
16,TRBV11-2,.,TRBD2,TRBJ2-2,CASRPLAGVYTGELFF,TGTGCCAGCAGGCCCCTAGCGGGAGTATACACCGGGGAGCTGTTTTTT
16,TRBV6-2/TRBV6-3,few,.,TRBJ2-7,CASSRGVLAYSYEQYF,TGTGCCAGCAGCCGTGGGGTGCTAGCGTACTCCTACGAGCAGTACTTC
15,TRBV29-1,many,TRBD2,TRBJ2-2,CSVEGLAANTGELFF,TGCAGCGTTGAGGGTCTAGCGGCGAACACCGGGGAGCTGTTTTTT
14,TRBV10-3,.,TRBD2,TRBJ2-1,CAISGLADYNEQFF,TGTGCCATCAGTGGGCTAGCGGACTACAATGAGCAGTTCTTC
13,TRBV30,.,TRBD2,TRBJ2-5,CAWGRTSQETQYF,TGTGCCTGGGGCCGGACTAGCCAAGAGACCCAGTACTTC
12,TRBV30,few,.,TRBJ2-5,CAWALSRETQYF,TGTGCCTGGGCCCTGAGTCGTGAGACCCAGTACTTC
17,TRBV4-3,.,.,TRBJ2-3,CASSQATGPSGADTQYF,TGCGCCAGCAGCCAGGCAACCGGGCCGTCTGGCGCAGATACGCAGTATTTT
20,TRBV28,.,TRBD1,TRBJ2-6,CASSFWASGQGISGANVLTF,TGTGCCAGCAGTTTCTGGGCTTCGGGACAGGGCATCTCTGGGGCCAACGTCCTGACTTTC
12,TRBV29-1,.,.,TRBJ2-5,CSVENGGETQYF,TGCAGCGTTGAAAATGGCGGAGAGACCCAGTACTTC
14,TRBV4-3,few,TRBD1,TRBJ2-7,CASSVGTVSYEQYF,TGCGCCAGCAGTGTGGGGACAGTTTCCTACGAGCAGTACTTC
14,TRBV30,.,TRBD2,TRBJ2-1,CAWKGELAGPEQFF,TGTGCCTGGAAAGGGGAACTAGCGGGACCCGAGCAGTTCTTC
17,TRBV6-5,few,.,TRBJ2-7,CASSYSLIGLLPYEQYF,TGTGCCAGCAGTTACTCGCTTATAGGGCTCCTACCCTACGAGCAGTACTTC
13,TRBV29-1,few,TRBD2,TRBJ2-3,CSVGAGGTDTQYF,TGCAGCGTTGGGGCGGGAGGGACAGATACGCAGTATTTT
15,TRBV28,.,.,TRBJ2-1,CASSLVGTSYNEQFF,TGTGCCAGCAGTTTAGTTGGCACCTCCTACAATGAGCAGTTCTTC
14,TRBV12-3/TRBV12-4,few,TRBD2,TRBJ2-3,CASSPVTSADTQYF,TGTGCCAGCAGCCCTGTGACTAGCGCGGATACGCAGTATTTT
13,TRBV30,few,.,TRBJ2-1,CAWSPGSGGEQFF,TGTGCCTGGAGTCCGGGATCCGGCGGTGAGCAGTTCTTC
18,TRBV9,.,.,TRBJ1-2,CASSVDHRALVANYGYTF,TGTGCCAGCAGCGTAGACCACAGGGCCCTGGTAGCTAACTATGGCTACACCTTC
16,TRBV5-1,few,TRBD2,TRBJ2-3,CASSSGLASRTDTQYF,TGCGCCAGCAGCTCCGGACTAGCGTCCCGCACAGATACGCAGTATTTT
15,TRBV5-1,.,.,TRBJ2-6,CASSLMGTGANVLTF,TGCGCCAGCAGCTTGATGGGGACGGGGGCCAACGTCCTGACTTTC
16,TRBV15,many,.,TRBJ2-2,CATSTPKDTYTGELFF,TGTGCCACCTCTACCCCCAAGGACACCTACACCGGGGAGCTGTTTTTT
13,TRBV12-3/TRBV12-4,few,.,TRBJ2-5,CASTAPGAETQYF,TGTGCCAGCACCGCACCGGGAGCGGAGACCCAGTACTTC
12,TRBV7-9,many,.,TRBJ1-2,CASSLSGYGYTF,TGTGCCAGCAGCTTAAGTGGCTATGGCTACACCTTC
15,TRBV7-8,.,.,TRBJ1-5,CASSLGPYSNQPQHF,TGTGCCAGCAGCTTAGGGCCGTATAGCAATCAGCCCCAGCATTTT
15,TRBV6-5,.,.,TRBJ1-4,CASSWGGARDEKLFF,TGTGCCAGCAGTTGGGGAGGGGCTCGGGATGAAAAACTGTTTTTT
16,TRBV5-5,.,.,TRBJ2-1,CASSAYRALSYNEQFF,TGTGCCAGCAGCGCCTACAGGGCCCTCTCCTACAATGAGCAGTTCTTC
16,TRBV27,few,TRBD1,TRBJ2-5,CATTPGQGAFGETQYF,TGTGCCACCACACCGGGACAGGGGGCCTTTGGAGAGACCCAGTACTTC
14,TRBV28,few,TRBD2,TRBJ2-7,CASSNSGSSYEQYF,TGTGCCAGCAGCAATAGCGGGAGCTCCTACGAGCAGTACTTC
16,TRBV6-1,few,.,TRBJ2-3,CASSTNVGVGTDTQYF,TGTGCCAGCAGTACCAATGTGGGGGTCGGCACAGATACGCAGTATTTT
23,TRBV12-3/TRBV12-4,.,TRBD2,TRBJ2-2,CASSFDRVWTSGDDTTNTGELFF,TGTGCCAGCAGTTTCGACAGGGTCTGGACTAGCGGAGACGATACTACGAACACCGGGGAGCTGTTTTTT
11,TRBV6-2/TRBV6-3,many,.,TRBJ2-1,CASRQINEQFF,TGTGCCAGTCGACAGATCAATGAGCAGTTCTTC
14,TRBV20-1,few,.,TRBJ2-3,CSAPHSYLRDTQYF,TGCAGTGCTCCCCACAGTTACCTTCGGGATACGCAGTATTTT
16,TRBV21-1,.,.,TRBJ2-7,CASRRAGQGASYEQYF,TGTGCCAGCAGGCGTGCGGGACAGGGGGCCTCCTACGAGCAGTACTTC